Following are 22 T cell receptor beta chains from one sample sequenced in a study of human T cells and chemical hapten exposure. TCRdb re-derived calls from the RACE reads in MiXCR, one entry per CDR3 protein. The data contain more than 300,000 distinct CDR3 sequences, 4.5% to 5.5% of them singletons. Indicated time point: pre-sensitization, week 0. Treatment here: therapeutic diphenylcyclopropenone sensitization with weekly scalp DPC. The sequenced sample was whole blood, obtained in connection with sensitization to the hapten diphenylcyclopropenone (DPC). The receptors come from a woman aged 18-29 years with alopecia areata. Some clones in this sample may be carry-over from other donors' samples.

This clonotype turned up a few times. J is TRBJ1-2 and V is TRBV6-5, with D perhaps matching TRBD1 (6 bases). From germline, CDR1 is MNHEY and CDR2 SVGAGI. The V end was cut by 4 bases, the J end by 2 bases, with 11 bases between. The CDR3 is 14 residues long. CDR3 nucleotides: TGTGCCAGCAGTTCCAAGACAGGCAACTATGGCTACACCTTC. This codes for CASSSKTGNYGYTF.

This clonotype has a handful of counts. At one boundary the junction diverges from the germline segment, which might be a read error. This rearrangement joins TRBV4-3 to TRBJ2-2; maybe TRBD2 (6 bases). The germline V gene has CDR1 LGHNA and CDR2 YSLEER. The CDR3 is 13 residues long. CDR3 in DNA: TGCGCCAGCAGCCAACCCCCTCGCGGGAAGCTGTTTTTT. This codes for CASSQPPRGKLFF.

Comment on this clonotype: Since the CDR3 does not end with the conserved phenylalanine or tryptophan, this likely comes from a read error. V and J are TRBV5-6 and TRBJ2-1; the D gene is possibly TRBD2 (7 bases). This CDR3 region has 16 residues. In germline, CDR1 is SGHDT, CDR2 YYEEEE. V lost 3 bases to trimming and J lost 7 bases, with 20 bases between them. CDR3: CASSSQGGGNRNEQFL. DNA for the CDR3: TGTGCCAGCAGCTCGCAGGGAGGGGGGAACCGGAATGAGCAGTTCCTC.

This clonotype was counted only a few times. V and J are TRBV6-1 and TRBJ1-5, with 7 nucleotides matching TRBD1. The CDR3 totals 15 residues. The germline V gene encodes CDR1 MNHNS and CDR2 SASEGT. The ends lost 6 bases at V and 4 bases at J; junction bases unmatched: 9. The CDR3 reads CASSARQGPNQPQHF. CDR3 bases: TGTGCCAGCAGCGCCAGACAGGGACCTAATCAGCCCCAGCATTTT.

Notes on this clonotype: Without the conserved terminal phenylalanine or tryptophan, this CDR3 likely stems from a read error. The chain employs TRBV4-2 and TRBJ1-4, with unresolved D. The V and J ends lost 4 bases and 7 bases respectively, with 10 bases between them. CDR1 is LGHNA and CDR2 is YNFKEQ in the germline V gene. This CDR3 has 13 amino acids. The CDR3 DNA sequence: TGTGCCAGCAGCCTATTACCCAGTGAAAAACTGTTTCTT. Protein product: CASSLLPSEKLFL.

This clonotype was picked up a small number of times. The chain uses TRBV18 and TRBJ1-1; maybe TRBD1 (5 bases). The V gene's germline CDR1 is KGHSH and CDR2 LQKENI. V was shortened by 0 bases and J by 1 base, with 9 bases between the two germline ends. The CDR3 loop spans 15 amino acids. CDR3: CASSPPRGGNTEAFF. The CDR3 DNA reads TGTGCCAGCTCACCACCCCGGGGCGGGAACACTGAAGCTTTCTTT.

The chain couples TRBV12-5 to TRBJ1-2, with a possible D match to TRBD1 (6 bases). Germline loops: CDR1 LGHNT, CDR2 FRNRAP. The CDR3 consists of 14 residues. V was clipped by 0 bases and J by 8 bases, with 13 bases between them. CDR3 sequence (DNA): TGTGCTAGTGGTTTGGTCCCGGGGGCGGAAGGCTACACCTTC. Translation: CASGLVPGAEGYTF.

In this sample, this clonotype turned up a few times. This chain links TRBV14 with TRBJ2-2, with D unresolved. Germline assignment: CDR1 SGHDN and CDR2 FVKESK. The V end lost 1 base, the J end lost 6 bases, and 9 bases lay between the germline ends. The CDR3 has 14 amino acids. The CDR3 region has the DNA TGTGCCAGCAGCCAAGCTTCCGGCCCCGGGGAGCTGTTTTTT. Translating gives CASSQASGPGELFF.

This clonotype was seen at least ten times. This chain joins TRBV27 and TRBJ1-5; D remains unclear. V shed 2 bases and J shed 7 bases, with 9 bases lying between them. This CDR3 contains 13 residues. CDR1 is MNHEY and CDR2 is SMNVEV in the germline V gene (reference sequence). The DNA for the CDR3 is TGTGCCAGCAGTTTACTGACGGGACAGCCCCAGCATTTT. This codes for CASSLLTGQPQHF.

The chain uses TRBV6-2 or TRBV6-3 and TRBJ1-4; TRBD1 is a possible D gene (5 bases). This CDR3 spans 12 amino acids. Per germline, CDR1 MNHEY and CDR2 SVGEGT. The V end lost 2 bases, the J end lost 13 bases, and 11 bases lay between the germline ends. CDR3 sequence reads: CASSYGAAPLFF. The DNA of the CDR3 is TGTGCCAGCAGTTACGGGGCGGCACCACTGTTTTTT.

This clonotype was seen at least ten times. The rearrangement joins TRBV5-1 to TRBJ2-3; D is perhaps TRBD1 or TRBD2 (5 bases each). V lost 4 bases and J lost 4, with 16 bases in between. The CDR3 extends over 15 amino acids. Germline lookup yields CDR1 SGHRS and CDR2 YFSETQ. The CDR3, as DNA: TGCGCCAGCAGCCCCGTGGGGGTAGTTTCAGATACGCAGTATTTT. This translates into CASSPVGVVSDTQYF.

This clonotype was seen a few times. The chain combines TRBV12-3 or TRBV12-4 with TRBJ1-1; possibly TRBD1 for D (5 bases). The CDR3 loop spans 13 amino acids. Trimming cost V 6 bases and J 7 bases, with 15 bases left between them. The CDR3 loop is CASSPRELHEAFF. CDR3 coding DNA: TGTGCCAGCAGCCCCAGGGAGTTACATGAAGCTTTCTTT.

This clonotype was found a few times. The chain uses TRBV20-1 and TRBJ1-1, with D uncertain. The V gene's germline CDR1 is DFQATT and CDR2 SNEGSKA (reference sequence). CDR3 length: 12 residues. V lost 3 bases to trimming and J lost 0 bases, with 5 bases between them. CDR3 region: CSASWLNTEAFF. The CDR3 DNA reads TGCAGTGCTAGTTGGCTGAACACTGAAGCTTTCTTT.

This sequence joins TRBV3-1 and TRBJ2-7; D uncertain. The CDR3 totals 15 residues. Trimming stripped 4 bases from V and 0 bases from J, with 13 bases between. From germline, CDR1 is LGHDT and CDR2 YNNKEL (reference sequence). The CDR3 reads CASSRSNGPSYEQYF. The CDR3 nucleotides read TGTGCCAGCAGCCGATCCAACGGGCCCTCCTACGAGCAGTACTTC.

J is TRBJ1-2 and V is TRBV2, with D unclear. The CDR3 is 13 residues long. V shed 3 bases and J shed 3 bases, with 8 bases lying between them. CDR1 and CDR2 from the germline V gene are SNHLY and FYNNEI. In DNA form, the CDR3 reads TGTGCCAGCAGTGAGGAGGCTTACTATGGCTACACCTTC. It codes for CASSEEAYYGYTF.

This clonotype was detected many times. The chain recombines TRBV11-1 with TRBJ1-1; 8 bases are shared with TRBD1. The germline V gene has CDR1 SGHAT and CDR2 FQDESV (reference sequence). The CDR3 consists of 14 residues. J gave up 5 bases and V 5 bases, and 7 bases lay outside the gene matches. CDR3 nucleotide sequence: TGTGCCAGCAGCCAATCGACAGGGGAGACTGAAGCTTTCTTT. It yields the protein CASSQSTGETEAFF. Full variable domain (remainder filled in from reference TRBV11-1 and TRBJ1-1): EAEVAQSPRYKITEKSQAVAFWCDPISGHATLYWYRQILGQGPELLVQFQDESVVDDSQLPKDRFSAERLKGVDSTLKIQPAELGDSAMYLCASSQSTGETEAFFGQGTRLTVV.

CDR3 nucleotide sequence: TGTGCCAGCAGTTACTCGATTTTCAGGACGGGGGTCCAAGAGACCCAGTACTTC. This translates into CASSYSIFRTGVQETQYF. V gene TRBV6-5 combines with J gene TRBJ2-5; possible D gene TRBD2, 6 bases. The length of the CDR3 is 18 residues. CDR1 MNHEY and CDR2 SVGAGI come from the germline V gene. V was pared by 0 bases and J by 1 base, with 18 bases between.

At least ten counts were recorded for this clonotype. The chain couples TRBV12-3 or TRBV12-4 to TRBJ2-3, with D perhaps matching TRBD2 (5 bases). The CDR3 runs to 14 residues. The V gene lost 5 bases and the J gene lost 2 bases, with 11 bases spanning the gap. The CDR3 region is CASSPGISTDTQYF. Written as DNA, the CDR3 is TGTGCCAGCAGTCCCGGGATCTCCACAGATACGCAGTATTTT.

This clonotype turned up a few times. The CDR3: CASSRNFDSYEQYF. The CDR3 DNA follows: TGTGCCAGCAGCCGAAATTTCGACAGCTACGAGCAGTACTTC. The chain links TRBV14 to TRBJ2-7; D perhaps matches TRBD1 (5 bases). Trimming pared 4 bases from V and 3 bases from J, leaving 13 bases between. The CDR3 runs 14 residues. Germline CDR1 SGHDN, CDR2 FVKESK.

This clonotype was recorded many times. Here the CDR3 reads CASSAHRRGTDTQYF. CDR3 nucleotides: TGTGCCAGCAGCGCACACCGTCGCGGCACAGATACGCAGTATTTT. The rearrangement uses TRBV12-3 or TRBV12-4 and TRBJ2-3; no firm D call. V lost 6 bases to trimming and J lost 1 base, with 14 bases between them. This CDR3 region has 15 residues.

This clonotype was seen more than once but under ten times. V and J are TRBV6-1 and TRBJ1-4; perhaps TRBD1 as D (5 bases). Germline CDR1 reads MNHNS; CDR2 reads SASEGT. Trimming removed 7 bases from V and 0 bases from J, with 15 bases in between. The CDR3 loop spans 16 amino acids. The CDR3 reads CASTLGTQATNEKLFF. CDR3 nucleotides: TGTGCCAGCACTCTGGGGACCCAAGCAACTAATGAAAAACTGTTTTTT.

This clonotype has ten or more counts. The rearrangement links TRBV10-3 to TRBJ1-1, with TRBD1 identical over 7 bases. This CDR3 comprises 16 residues. Germline V gene sequence: CDR1 ENHRY, CDR2 SYGVKD. Trimming took 10 bases from V and 0 from J; bases not matched to a gene: 14. CDR3 sequence (DNA): TGTGCCACGACGAAGGAACAGGGGCTAATGAACACTGAAGCTTTCTTT. Translation: CATTKEQGLMNTEAFF.